The present T cell receptor (beta chain) was sequenced within a study of blood T cells in healthy people across ages. Study conclusions and caveats: Donor CMV status was unknown, possibly confounding expanded clonotype changes.

Trimming cost V 5 bases and J 7 bases; bases outside gene matches: 14. The CDR3 loop spans 17 amino acids. Sample-barcoded 5' priming and a J-beta primer mix drove a second PCR of about 6 to 11 cycles. TCRdb reanalysed the 5' RACE reads using MiXCR and keeps one entry per CDR3 protein. This table holds more than 800,000 distinct CDR3 sequences, around 30% found once. As to this clonotype: Its antigen is unknown.

The sequencing sample was made of blood. The receptor was derived from a woman of 80 years or more in good health. The chain uses TRBV12-3 or TRBV12-4 and TRBJ2-7, with 13 bases fitting TRBD2. The CDR3 protein is CASSRFRGLAGDNEQYF. DNA of the CDR3: TGTGCCAGCAGTCGGTTTCGAGGACTAGCGGGGGACAATGAGCAGTACTTC.